The TCR beta chain described here comes from a study of T cell responses to AZD1222 COVID-19 vaccine. Overall study context: Pooled in the analysis were second doses at about 4 or about 12 weeks.

Repertoires were generated with immunoSEQ multiplex PCR, while TCRdb's copy carries only in-frame clones and drops some. The data hold more than 95,000 clones, with about 86% observed a single time. Trimming took off 0 bases at V and 9 bases at J, with 12 bases between the two ends. Germline V CDR1 and CDR2: SGHDN, FVKESK. This CDR3 spans 15 amino acids. About this clone: The antigen is unknown.

General study results and limits: Donors were mostly white British, more females; clonal diversity possibly underestimated.

This chain links TRBV14 with TRBJ1-6, with a tentative D call TRBD1 (5 bases). The material was peripheral blood, obtained on day 0 of AZD1222 vaccination. This sequence originates from an adult in good health. The CDR3 bases are TGTGCCAGCAGCCAAGACAGGGCGCCGGTTTCACCCCTCCACTTT. Translation: CASSQDRAPVSPLHF.